Below, 26 T cell receptor beta chains from the same sample are listed, as sequenced in a study of blood T cell repertoires in COVID-19. The repertoire was sequenced with immunoSEQ multiplex PCR; TCRdb's copy has only in-frame clones and lacks some. The sample lists about 320,000 clones; 85% were seen once. The sample comprised peripheral blood. The receptors originated from a human donor in a cohort sampled during active COVID-19.

The V call is TRBV21-1, the J call TRBJ2-1; TRBD2, the table's D call, lacks a check against the DNA. TRBV21-1 is listed as a pseudogene. The CDR3 runs 18 residues. CDR3 sequence: CASSKNPIESILDNEQFF. The DNA for the CDR3 is TGTGCCAGCAGCAAAAATCCCATCGAGTCAATTCTCGACAATGAGCAGTTCTTC.

The chain recombines TRBV2 with TRBJ1-1; tentative D call: TRBD1 (6 bases). Germline CDR1 SNHLY, CDR2 FYNNEI. This CDR3 has 15 residues. V lost 3 bases and J 0 bases, leaving 11 bases between the germline ends. The CDR3 is CASSDTGRMNTEAFF. CDR3 nucleotides: TGTGCCAGCAGTGACACAGGGCGCATGAACACTGAAGCTTTCTTT.

The chain combines TRBV5-1 with TRBJ2-5, with 8 bases identical to TRBD2. Germline lookup yields CDR1 SGHRS and CDR2 YFSETQ. The CDR3 loop spans 14 amino acids. V shed 4 bases, J shed 1 base, and the junction held 3 bases outside the gene matches. The CDR3 loop is CASSHGGAQETQYF. DNA of the CDR3: TGCGCCAGCAGCCACGGGGGGGCCCAAGAGACCCAGTACTTC.

The chain uses TRBV24-1 and TRBJ2-2, with 8 bases identical to TRBD2. J was trimmed by 0 bases and V by 10 bases; bases with no gene match: 6. Germline V CDR1 and CDR2: KGHDR, SFDVKD. The CDR3 consists of 15 residues. The CDR3, as DNA: TGTGCCACTCAAAGGCGGGGGGCGAACACCGGGGAGCTGTTTTTT. It codes for CATQRRGANTGELFF.

This clone was picked up one time. This chain connects TRBV5-1 to TRBJ2-2; D not certain. The CDR3 sequence is 17 residues long. Trimming pared 1 base from V and 0 bases from J, leaving 13 bases between. Germline V CDR1 and CDR2: SGHRS, YFSETQ. The CDR3 spells CASSLFFGPSNTGELFF. The CDR3 DNA reads as TGCGCCAGCAGCTTGTTTTTCGGTCCCTCGAACACCGGGGAGCTGTTTTTT.

The CDR3 protein is CAWRLAGTGIAEAFF. CDR3 bases: TGTGCCTGGAGGCTTGCCGGGACAGGGATCGCTGAAGCTTTCTTT. J is TRBJ1-1 and V is TRBV30, with TRBD1 matching 9 bases. Germline V gene sequence: CDR1 GTSNPN, CDR2 SVGIG (reference sequence). This CDR3 comprises 15 residues. The V segment lost 3 bases and the J segment 6 bases; nucleotides outside the gene matches: 11.

This clone was seen more than once but under ten times. The CDR3 spells CASSGQGGHYGYTF. In nucleotides, the CDR3 is TGCGCCAGCAGCGGACAGGGTGGTCACTATGGCTACACCTTC. The chain uses TRBV5-1 and TRBJ1-2, with 8 bases matching TRBD1. V lost 4 bases to trimming and J lost 3 bases; unmatched junction nucleotides: 5. The germline V gene has CDR1 SGHRS and CDR2 YFSETQ. The CDR3 is made up of 14 amino acids.

V usage is TRBV3-1 (or the pseudogene TRBV3-2) and J usage is TRBJ1-2, with a tentative D call TRBD1 (5 bases). The CDR3 has 15 amino acids. CDR1 is LGHDT, CDR2 YNNKEL, per germline (reference sequence). V shed 4 bases and J shed 3 bases, with 15 bases lying between them. The CDR3 DNA is TGTGCCAGCAGCCGTGGGGGGGGTCTAGACTATGGCTACACCTTC. Translating it yields CASSRGGGLDYGYTF.

This clone was seen once. The V and J genes are TRBV19 and TRBJ2-7, with TRBD1 matching 8 bases. This CDR3 comprises 16 residues. J was trimmed by 0 bases and V by 3 bases; bases with no gene match: 7. The germline gives CDR1 LNHDA, CDR2 SQIVND (reference sequence). The CDR3 here is CASSMGPDRASYEQYF. The CDR3 coding sequence is TGTGCCAGTAGTATGGGTCCGGACAGGGCCTCCTACGAGCAGTACTTC.

The chain couples TRBV5-6 to TRBJ1-2, with TRBD1 as a possible D gene (5 bases). Germline V gene sequence: CDR1 SGHDT, CDR2 YYEEEE. The CDR3 consists of 12 residues. V gave up 5 bases and J gave up 2 bases, with 7 bases separating them. CDR3 residues: CASRRTNYGYTF. The CDR3 DNA follows: TGTGCCAGCAGACGGACAAACTATGGCTACACCTTC.

This chain links TRBV7-2 with TRBJ1-1, with D possibly TRBD1 on 6 matching bases. The CDR3 loop spans 14 amino acids. V lost 5 bases to trimming and J lost 1 base, with 11 bases between them. CDR1 and CDR2 (germline): SGHTA, FQGNSA. This CDR3 reads CASSVGHTNTEAFF. The CDR3 DNA sequence: TGTGCCAGCAGCGTGGGACATACGAACACTGAAGCTTTCTTT.

This chain uses TRBV6-6 with TRBJ2-3, with TRBD1 identical over 7 bases. The CDR3 contains 14 residues. J was trimmed by 5 bases and V by 8 bases; bases with no gene match: 10. Germline V CDR1 and CDR2: MNHNY, SVGAGI (reference sequence). The CDR3: CASESQGVGDTQYF. In DNA, the CDR3 is TGTGCCAGCGAATCCCAGGGGGTTGGAGATACGCAGTATTTT.

The gene calls are TRBV7-6 and TRBJ2-7, with D possibly matching TRBD1 (7 bases). The germline V gene encodes CDR1 SGHVS and CDR2 FNYEAQ. This CDR3 contains 15 residues. Trimming shortened V by 5 bases and J by 1 base, and 15 bases separated the two germline ends. CDR3 loop: CASSARQGLSYEQYF. The DNA of the CDR3 is TGTGCCAGCAGCGCACGACAGGGACTTTCCTACGAGCAGTACTTC.

The chain carries TRBV27 and TRBJ1-5; D possibly corresponds to TRBD1 (6 bases). Germline-derived CDR1 and CDR2 are MNHEY and SMNVEV (reference sequence). Trimming cost V 2 bases and J 6 bases, with 11 bases left between them. The CDR3 sequence is 14 residues long. The CDR3, as DNA: TGTGCCAGCAGTTTACAGGGGTTGGGTCAGCCCCAGCATTTT. Translated: CASSLQGLGQPQHF.

This clone has a handful of counts. This rearrangement joins TRBV5-1 to TRBJ1-1; no clear D gene. CDR1 and CDR2 (germline): SGHRS, YFSETQ. CDR3 length equals 13 residues. V was trimmed by 0 bases and J by 0 bases, leaving 3 bases between them. The CDR3 reads CASSLGMNTEAFF. The CDR3 DNA reads as TGCGCCAGCAGCTTGGGTATGAACACTGAAGCTTTCTTT.

On this clone: This sample includes further DNA sequences coding for the same CDR3. The gene calls are TRBV25-1 and TRBJ2-2; D unclear. CDR1 is MGHDK, CDR2 SYGVNS, per germline. The CDR3 totals 13 residues. The ends were cut back, 2 bases at V and 2 bases at J, with 3 bases in the middle. The CDR3 DNA is TGTGCCAGCAGTGAACAAAACACCGGGGAGCTGTTTTTT. Protein sequence: CASSEQNTGELFF. Full variable domain (rest looked up from reference TRBV25-1 and TRBJ2-2): EADIYQTPRYLVIGTGKKITLECSQTMGHDKMYWYQQDPGMELHLIHYSYGVNSTEKGDLSSESTVSRIRTEHFPLTLESARPSHTSQYLCASSEQNTGELFFGEGSRLTVL.

V gene TRBV7-3 combines with J gene TRBJ2-1; maybe TRBD2 (5 bases). The V gene's germline CDR1 is SGHTA and CDR2 FQGTGA. This CDR3 spans 16 amino acids. Trimming took 2 bases from V and 0 from J, leaving 11 bases between them. The CDR3 region is CASSLRSVSSYNEQFF. The CDR3 coding sequence is TGTGCCAGCAGCTTACGTAGCGTGAGCTCCTACAATGAGCAGTTCTTC.

V gene TRBV11-3 combines with J gene TRBJ2-3, with TRBD2 as a possible D gene (6 bases). The CDR3 runs 17 residues. With 4 bases removed from V and 1 base from J, the gap between germline ends came to 18 bases. Looked up from germline, CDR1 is SGHNT and CDR2 is YENEEA. The CDR3 region is CASSSGLGRMGTDTQYF. DNA for the CDR3: TGTGCCAGCAGCTCAGGTTTGGGGAGGATGGGCACAGATACGCAGTATTTT.

As for this clone: The sample contains more than one DNA sequence encoding this CDR3. The V and J genes are TRBV7-9 and TRBJ1-1, with D maybe TRBD1 (5 bases). V dropped 4 bases and J dropped 5 bases, with 8 bases sitting between them. There are 12 residues in the CDR3. CDR1 and CDR2 (germline): SEHNR, FQNEAQ (reference sequence). This CDR3 is CASSSGGTEAFF. The CDR3, as DNA: TGTGCCAGCAGCTCCGGGGGAACTGAAGCTTTCTTT.

This clone appeared a single time. This chain joins TRBV19 and TRBJ1-1; 7 bases line up with TRBD1. Germline V lookup: CDR1 LNHDA, CDR2 SQIVND (reference sequence). This CDR3 is 19 amino acids long. Trimming took 5 bases from V and 1 from J; bases not matched to a gene: 19. The CDR3 loop reads CASSSLLLRDRRTNTEAFF. Here the CDR3 DNA reads TGTGCCAGTAGTTCTTTGCTACTCCGGGACAGAAGAACGAACACTGAAGCTTTCTTT.

In regard to this clone: The CDR3 ends on some other residue instead of the conserved phenylalanine or tryptophan, so this is likely a read error. V is TRBV9 and J is TRBJ1-6; D is ambiguous. Trimming pared 0 bases from V and 5 bases from J, leaving 6 bases between. The CDR3 runs 14 residues. Germline CDR1 and CDR2: SGDLS and YYNGEE. The CDR3 reads CASSVGAHNSPLHL. In DNA form, the CDR3 reads TGTGCCAGCAGCGTAGGGGCCCATAATTCACCCCTCCACCTT.

The genes are TRBV7-9 and TRBJ2-2; a weak D match, TRBD1 (5 bases). V lost 3 bases and J lost 6, with 14 bases in between. The CDR3 covers 15 residues. CDR1 and CDR2 from the germline V gene are SEHNR and FQNEAQ (reference sequence). CDR3 DNA: TGTGCCAGCAGCTTCCCCTCTACAGGTCCCGGGGAGCTGTTTTTT. It translates to CASSFPSTGPGELFF.

The chain couples TRBV24-1 to TRBJ1-2; 8 bases map to TRBD1. The CDR3 sequence is 14 residues long. The V gene's germline CDR1 is KGHDR and CDR2 SFDVKD. Losses at the gene ends were 6 bases for V and 5 bases for J; bases not matched to a gene: 7. The CDR3 spells CATSPGGQEYGYTF. For the CDR3, the DNA is TGTGCCACCAGTCCAGGGGGACAGGAGTATGGCTACACCTTC.

V is TRBV5-1 and J is TRBJ1-2, with D possibly matching TRBD1 (6 bases). Trimming shortened V by 5 bases and J by 0 bases, and 17 bases separated the two germline ends. Germline V gives CDR1 SGHRS, CDR2 YFSETQ. CDR3 length: 16 residues. The CDR3 here is CASSYPRDTPNYGYTF. The CDR3 nucleotides read TGCGCCAGCAGTTACCCCCGGGACACACCTAACTATGGCTACACCTTC.

This clone was recorded a few times. The chain carries TRBV6-5 and TRBJ1-2; 11 bases are shared with TRBD1. This CDR3 is built from 13 residues. Germline V gives CDR1 MNHEY, CDR2 SVGAGI. The V and J ends lost 4 bases and 7 bases, in that order; junction bases with no gene match: 2. CDR3 region: CASSLGTGGGYTF. CDR3 sequence (DNA): TGTGCCAGCAGTTTGGGGACAGGGGGTGGCTACACCTTC.

V usage is TRBV20-1 and J usage is TRBJ1-1, with 8 bases that match TRBD1. The V gene's germline CDR1 is DFQATT and CDR2 SNEGSKA (reference sequence). Losses at the gene ends were 3 bases for V and 5 bases for J; bases not matched to a gene: 11. This CDR3 has 15 amino acids. The CDR3 sequence is CSASAPDRVGTEAFF. In DNA form, the CDR3 reads TGCAGTGCTAGTGCCCCGGACAGGGTAGGGACTGAAGCTTTCTTT.